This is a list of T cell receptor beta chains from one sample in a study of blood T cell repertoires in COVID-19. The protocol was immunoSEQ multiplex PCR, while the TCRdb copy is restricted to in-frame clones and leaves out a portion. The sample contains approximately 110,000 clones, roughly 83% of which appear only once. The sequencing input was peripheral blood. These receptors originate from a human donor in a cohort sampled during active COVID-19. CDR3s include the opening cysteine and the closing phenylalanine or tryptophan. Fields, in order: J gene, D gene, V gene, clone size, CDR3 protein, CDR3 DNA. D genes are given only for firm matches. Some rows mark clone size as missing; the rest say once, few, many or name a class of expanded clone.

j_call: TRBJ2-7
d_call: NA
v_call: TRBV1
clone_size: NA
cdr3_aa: CTSSRLLGESDPLYEQYF
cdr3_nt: TGCACCAGCAGCCGGCTCCTCGGGGAGAGTGATCCCCTTTACGAGCAGTACTTC

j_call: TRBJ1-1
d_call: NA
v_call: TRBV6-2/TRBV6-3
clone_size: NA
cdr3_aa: CASSYPRVGGTEAFF
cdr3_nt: TGTGCCAGCAGTTACCCAAGGGTAGGAGGCACTGAAGCTTTCTTT

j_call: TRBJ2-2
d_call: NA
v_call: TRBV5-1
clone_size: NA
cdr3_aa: CASSRGEAGGELFF
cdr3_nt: TGCGCCAGCAGCCGAGGGGAGGCTGGCGGGGAGCTGTTTTTT

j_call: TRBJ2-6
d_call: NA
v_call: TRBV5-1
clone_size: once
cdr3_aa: CASSLTGTSGANVLTF
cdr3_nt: TGCGCCAGCAGCTTGACGGGAACCTCTGGGGCCAACGTCCTGACTTTC

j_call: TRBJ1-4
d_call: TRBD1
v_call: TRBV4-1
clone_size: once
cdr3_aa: CASSQDGTGGEKLFF
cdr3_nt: TGCGCCAGCAGCCAAGACGGGACAGGGGGGGAAAAACTGTTTTTT

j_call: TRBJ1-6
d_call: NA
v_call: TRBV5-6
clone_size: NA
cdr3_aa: CASSLRQVGRSPLHF
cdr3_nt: TGTGCCAGCAGCTTACGCCAAGTGGGCCGCTCACCCCTCCACTTT

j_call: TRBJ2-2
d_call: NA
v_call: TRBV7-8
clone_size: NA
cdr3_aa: CASSLGSSTTGELFF
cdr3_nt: TGTGCCAGCAGCTTAGGTAGCTCCACCACCGGGGAGCTGTTTTTT

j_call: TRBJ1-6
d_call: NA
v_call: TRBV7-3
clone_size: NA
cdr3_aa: CASSLSSGVRSPLHF
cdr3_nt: TGTGCCAGCAGCTTAAGCTCAGGGGTGCGATCACCCCTCCACTTT

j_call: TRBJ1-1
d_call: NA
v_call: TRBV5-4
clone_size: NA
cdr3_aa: CASSLTTTAVGLDTEAFF
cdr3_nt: TGTGCCAGCAGCTTAACTACCACAGCGGTCGGATTGGACACTGAAGCTTTCTTT

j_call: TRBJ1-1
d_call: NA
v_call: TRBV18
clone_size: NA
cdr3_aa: CASSRLQGSETEAFF
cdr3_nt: TGTGCCAGCTCACGATTACAGGGTTCTGAAACTGAAGCTTTCTTT

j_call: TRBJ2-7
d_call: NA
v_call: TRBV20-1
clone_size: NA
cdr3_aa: CSASLHRTYEQYF
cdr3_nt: TGCAGTGCTAGTCTCCACAGGACCTACGAGCAGTACTTC

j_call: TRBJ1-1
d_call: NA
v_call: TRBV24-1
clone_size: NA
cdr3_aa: CATVGHPNTEAFF
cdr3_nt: TGTGCCACCGTGGGACATCCGAACACTGAAGCTTTCTTT

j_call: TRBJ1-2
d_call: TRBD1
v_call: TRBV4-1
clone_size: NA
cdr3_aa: CASSQDKGQGARRGHYGYTF
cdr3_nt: TGCGCCAGCAGCCAAGATAAGGGACAGGGGGCGCGGAGGGGGCACTATGGCTACACCTTC

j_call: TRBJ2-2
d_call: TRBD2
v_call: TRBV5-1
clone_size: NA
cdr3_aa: CASSLEVAGNTGELFF
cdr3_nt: TGCGCCAGCAGCTTGGAGGTAGCGGGAAACACCGGGGAGCTGTTTTTT

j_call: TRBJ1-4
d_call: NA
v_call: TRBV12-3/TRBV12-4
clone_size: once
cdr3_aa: CASSLGAEKLFF
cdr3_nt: TGTGCCAGCAGTTTAGGGGCGGAAAAACTGTTTTTT

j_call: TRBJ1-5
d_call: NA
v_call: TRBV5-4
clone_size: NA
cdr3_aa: CASSDDPTGNQPQHF
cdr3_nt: TGTGCCAGCAGCGACGATCCGACGGGAAATCAGCCCCAGCATTTT

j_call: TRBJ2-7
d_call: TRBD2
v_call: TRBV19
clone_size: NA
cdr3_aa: CASSIYPGGTSSREQYF
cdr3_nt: TGTGCCAGTAGTATTTACCCTGGGGGGACTAGCAGCCGCGAGCAGTACTTC

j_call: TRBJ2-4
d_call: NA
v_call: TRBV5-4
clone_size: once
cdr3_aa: CASSLDRKNIQYF
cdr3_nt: TGTGCCAGCAGCTTGGATAGAAAAAACATTCAGTACTTC

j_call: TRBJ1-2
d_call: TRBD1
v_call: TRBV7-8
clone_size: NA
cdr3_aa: CASSLPRDRGEANYGYTF
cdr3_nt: TGTGCCAGCAGCTTACCCAGGGACAGGGGAGAAGCTAACTATGGCTACACCTTC

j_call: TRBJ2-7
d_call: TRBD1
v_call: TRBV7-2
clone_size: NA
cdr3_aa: CASRVRQGAYEQYF
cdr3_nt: TGTGCCAGCAGGGTCCGACAGGGAGCCTACGAGCAGTACTTC

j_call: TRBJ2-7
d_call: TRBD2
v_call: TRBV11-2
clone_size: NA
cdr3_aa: CASSPQGRGRADRYEQYF
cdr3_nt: TGTGCCAGCAGCCCGCAGGGGCGCGGGAGGGCAGATCGGTACGAGCAGTACTTC

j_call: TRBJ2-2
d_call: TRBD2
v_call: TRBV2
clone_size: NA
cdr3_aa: CASSTGTSGNTGELFF
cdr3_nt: TGTGCCAGCAGTACCGGGACTAGCGGCAACACCGGGGAGCTGTTTTTT

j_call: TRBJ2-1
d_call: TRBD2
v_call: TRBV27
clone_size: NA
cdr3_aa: CASSLSGTTDEQFF
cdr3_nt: TGTGCCAGCAGTTTATCGGGGACTACTGATGAGCAGTTCTTC

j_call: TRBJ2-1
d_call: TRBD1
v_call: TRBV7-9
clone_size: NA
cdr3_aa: CASSVTGTGIDEQFF
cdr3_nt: TGTGCCAGCAGCGTGACCGGGACAGGGATCGATGAGCAGTTCTTC

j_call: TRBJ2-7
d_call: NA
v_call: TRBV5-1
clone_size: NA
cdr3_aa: CASSSATGIRSYEQYF
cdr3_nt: TGCGCCAGCAGCTCCGCCACAGGGATCCGCTCCTACGAGCAGTACTTC

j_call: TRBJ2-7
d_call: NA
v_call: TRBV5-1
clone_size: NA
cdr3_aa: CASSSEANEQYF
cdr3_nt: TGCGCCAGCAGCTCCGAGGCGAACGAGCAGTACTTC

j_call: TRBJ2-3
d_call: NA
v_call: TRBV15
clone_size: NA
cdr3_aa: CATSREWPPWQYF
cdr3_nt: TGTGCCACCAGCAGAGAGTGGCCTCCCTGGCAGTATTTT

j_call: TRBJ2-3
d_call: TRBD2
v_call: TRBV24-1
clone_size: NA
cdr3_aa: CATSREGLDTQYF
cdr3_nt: TGTGCCACCAGTCGGGAGGGCCTTGATACGCAGTATTTT

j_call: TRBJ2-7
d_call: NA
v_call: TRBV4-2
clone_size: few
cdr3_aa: CASSQGGGSYEQYF
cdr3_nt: TGTGCCAGCAGCCAAGGGGGAGGTTCCTACGAGCAGTACTTC

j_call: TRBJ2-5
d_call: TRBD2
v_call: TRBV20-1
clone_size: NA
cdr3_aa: CSASRSSGWQETQYF
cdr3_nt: TGCAGTGCTAGTAGGTCTAGCGGGTGGCAAGAGACCCAGTACTTC

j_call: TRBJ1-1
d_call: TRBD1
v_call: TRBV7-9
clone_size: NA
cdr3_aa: CASSRWDRGLITEAFF
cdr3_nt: TGTGCCAGCAGCCGATGGGACAGGGGGCTTATCACTGAAGCTTTCTTT

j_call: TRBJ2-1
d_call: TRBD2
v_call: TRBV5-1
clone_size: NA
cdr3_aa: CASSLRSGRGNEQFF
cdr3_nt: TGCGCCAGCAGCTTAAGAAGCGGGAGGGGGAATGAGCAGTTCTTC

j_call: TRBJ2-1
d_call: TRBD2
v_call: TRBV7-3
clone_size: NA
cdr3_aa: CASSLGLANEQFF
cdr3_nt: TGTGCCAGCAGCCTGGGACTAGCTAATGAGCAGTTCTTC

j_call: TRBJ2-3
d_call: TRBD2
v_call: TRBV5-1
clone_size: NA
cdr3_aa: CASSWGGKDTQYF
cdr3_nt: TGCGCCAGCAGCTGGGGAGGGAAAGATACGCAGTATTTT

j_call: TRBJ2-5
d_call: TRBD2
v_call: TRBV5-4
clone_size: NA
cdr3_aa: CASSSGGSGVETQYF
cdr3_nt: TGTGCCAGCAGCTCGGGGGGATCTGGGGTGGAGACCCAGTACTTC

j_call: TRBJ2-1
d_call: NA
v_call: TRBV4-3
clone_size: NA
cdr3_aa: CASSQDRENEQFF
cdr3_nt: TGCGCCAGCAGCCAAGATCGGGAAAATGAGCAGTTCTTC

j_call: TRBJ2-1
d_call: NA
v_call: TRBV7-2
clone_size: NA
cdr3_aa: CASSPTSIRRSYNEQFF
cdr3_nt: TGTGCCAGCAGCCCGACTAGTATCCGACGGTCCTACAATGAGCAGTTCTTC

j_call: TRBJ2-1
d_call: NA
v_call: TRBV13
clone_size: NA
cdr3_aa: CASSRRSGPYNEQFF
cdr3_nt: TGTGCCAGCAGCAGAAGGAGCGGGCCATACAATGAGCAGTTCTTC

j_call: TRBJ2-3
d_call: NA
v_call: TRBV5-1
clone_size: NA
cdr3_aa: CASNPDTTDTQYF
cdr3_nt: TGCGCCAGCAACCCGGACACCACAGATACGCAGTATTTT

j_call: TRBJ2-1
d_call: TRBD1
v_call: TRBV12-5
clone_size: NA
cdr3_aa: CASGFRTGDDEQFF
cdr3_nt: TGTGCTAGTGGCTTTCGGACAGGGGACGATGAGCAGTTCTTC

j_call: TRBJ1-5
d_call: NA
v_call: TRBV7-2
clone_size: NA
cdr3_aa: CASSLLGPPEPQHF
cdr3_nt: TGTGCCAGCAGCTTACTGGGGCCCCCAGAGCCCCAGCATTTT

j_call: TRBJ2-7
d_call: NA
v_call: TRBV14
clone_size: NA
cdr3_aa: CASSQALAWAYEQYF
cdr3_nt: TGTGCCAGCAGCCAAGCGCTAGCGTGGGCCTACGAGCAGTACTTC

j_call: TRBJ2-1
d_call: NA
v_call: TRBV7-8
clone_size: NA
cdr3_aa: CASSPKGYEQFF
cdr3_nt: TGTGCCAGCAGCCCAAAGGGGTATGAGCAGTTCTTC

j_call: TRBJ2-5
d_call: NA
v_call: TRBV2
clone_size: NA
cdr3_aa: CASSEAGVPRALQETQYF
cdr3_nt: TGTGCCAGCAGTGAAGCTGGGGTACCCAGGGCCCTCCAAGAGACCCAGTACTTC

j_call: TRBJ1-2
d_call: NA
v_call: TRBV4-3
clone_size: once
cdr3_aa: CASSQVRTALNYGYTF
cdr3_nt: TGCGCCAGCAGCCAAGTTCGAACAGCCCTAAACTATGGCTACACCTTC

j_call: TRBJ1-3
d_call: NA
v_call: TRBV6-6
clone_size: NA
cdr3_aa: CASSYTDSGNTIYF
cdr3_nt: TGTGCCAGCAGTTACACAGACAGTGGAAACACCATATATTTT

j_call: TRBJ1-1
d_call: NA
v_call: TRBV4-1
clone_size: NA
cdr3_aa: CASSQDRGDTEAFF
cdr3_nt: TGCGCCAGCAGCCAAGACAGGGGCGACACTGAAGCTTTCTTT

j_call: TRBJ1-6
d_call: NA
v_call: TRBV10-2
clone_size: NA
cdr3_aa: CASSSQSRTWTNSPLHF
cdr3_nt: TGCGCCAGCAGTAGCCAATCGAGGACTTGGACTAATTCACCCCTCCACTTT

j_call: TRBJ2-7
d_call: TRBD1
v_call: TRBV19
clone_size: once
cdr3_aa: CASTPGTGNYEQYF
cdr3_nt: TGTGCCAGTACCCCCGGGACAGGCAACTACGAGCAGTACTTC

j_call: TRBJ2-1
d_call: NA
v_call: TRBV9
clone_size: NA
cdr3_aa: CASSKTGASLGEQFF
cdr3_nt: TGTGCCAGCAGTAAAACGGGAGCCTCTCTCGGTGAGCAGTTCTTC